The following is a TCR beta chain sequence with its context. Its antigen is currently unknown. CDR3 size: 12 residues. CDR1 is LNHDA and CDR2 is SQIVND in the germline V gene (reference sequence). V lost 8 bases to trimming and J lost 5 bases, with 13 bases between them. The data originate from a study of cytomegalovirus exposure and HLA in healthy donors. Study-wide results and limits: Reports showed the classifier diagnosing cytomegalovirus status with high specificity and sensitivity. The study flagged around 150 TCR beta chains as cytomegalovirus-associated. Despite most TCR sequences being rare, some public TCRs occurred in many donors.

Assay used: immunoSEQ multiplex PCR; TCRdb lists only in-frame clones, some missing. The sample yields around 180,000 clones, 75% to 90% seen once. J is TRBJ2-7 and V is TRBV19, with D possibly TRBD1 on 5 matching bases. Source material: PBMCs. This TCR came from a man between 18 and 29 years old in good health and CMV-seropositive. CDR3 DNA: TGTGCCAGTTCTCAGGGTAACGACGAGCAGTACTTC. Encoded protein: CASSQGNDEQYF.